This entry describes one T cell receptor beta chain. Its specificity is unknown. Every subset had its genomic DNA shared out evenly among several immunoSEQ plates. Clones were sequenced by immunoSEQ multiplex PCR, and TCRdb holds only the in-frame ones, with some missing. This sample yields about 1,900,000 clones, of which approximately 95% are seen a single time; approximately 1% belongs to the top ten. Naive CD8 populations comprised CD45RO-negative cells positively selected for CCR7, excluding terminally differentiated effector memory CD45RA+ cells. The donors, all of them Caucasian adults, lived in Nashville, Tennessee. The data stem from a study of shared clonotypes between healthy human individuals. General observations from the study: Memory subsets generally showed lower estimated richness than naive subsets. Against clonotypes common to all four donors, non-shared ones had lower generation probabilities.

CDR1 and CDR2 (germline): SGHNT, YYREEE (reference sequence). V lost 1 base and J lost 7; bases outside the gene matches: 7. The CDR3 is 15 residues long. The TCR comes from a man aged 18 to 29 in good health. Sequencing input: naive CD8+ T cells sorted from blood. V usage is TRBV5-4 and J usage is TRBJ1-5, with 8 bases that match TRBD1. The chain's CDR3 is CASSLFGTGEQPQHF. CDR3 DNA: TGTGCCAGCAGCTTGTTCGGGACAGGAGAACAGCCCCAGCATTTT.